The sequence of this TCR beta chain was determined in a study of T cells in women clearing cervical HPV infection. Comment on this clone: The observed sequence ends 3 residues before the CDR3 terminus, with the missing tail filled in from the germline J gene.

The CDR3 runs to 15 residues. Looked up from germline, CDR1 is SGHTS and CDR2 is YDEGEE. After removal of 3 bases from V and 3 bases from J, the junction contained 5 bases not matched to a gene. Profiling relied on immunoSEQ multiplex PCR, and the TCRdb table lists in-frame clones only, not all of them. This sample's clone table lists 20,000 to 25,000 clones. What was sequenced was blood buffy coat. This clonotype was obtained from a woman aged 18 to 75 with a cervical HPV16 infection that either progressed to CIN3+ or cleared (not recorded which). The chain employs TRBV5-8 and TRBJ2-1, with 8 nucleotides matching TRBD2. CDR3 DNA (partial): TGTGCCAGCAGCTCCGCGGGACTAGTCTACAATGAG. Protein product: CASSSAGLVYNE. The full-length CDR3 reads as CASSSAGLVYNEQFF. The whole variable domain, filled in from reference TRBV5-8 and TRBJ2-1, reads EAGVTQSPTHLIKTRGQQATLRCSPISGHTSVYWYQQALGLGLQFLLWYDEGEERNRGNFPPRFSGRQFPNYSSELNVNALELEDSALYLCASSSAGLVYNEQFFGPGTRLTVL.